This T cell receptor beta chain was recorded in a study of blood T cell repertoires in COVID-19. Here immunoSEQ multiplex PCR was the method, and the copy in TCRdb shows in-frame clones only, minus some. The sample gives 150,000 to 200,000 clones, 84% of which show up once; approximately 7.7% is in the top ten. The material sequenced was peripheral blood. The clonotype was recovered from a man in his forties who had recovered from COVID-19.

CDR3 coding DNA: TGTGCCAGCAGTTACGGGGCGGGGCGAGGCACTGAAGCTTTCTTT. It is translated as CASSYGAGRGTEAFF. The rearrangement uses TRBV6-5 and TRBJ1-1, with a tentative D call TRBD1 (5 bases). This CDR3 comprises 15 residues. CDR1 and CDR2 from the germline V gene are MNHEY and SVGAGI. V dropped 2 bases and J dropped 4 bases, with 14 bases sitting between them.